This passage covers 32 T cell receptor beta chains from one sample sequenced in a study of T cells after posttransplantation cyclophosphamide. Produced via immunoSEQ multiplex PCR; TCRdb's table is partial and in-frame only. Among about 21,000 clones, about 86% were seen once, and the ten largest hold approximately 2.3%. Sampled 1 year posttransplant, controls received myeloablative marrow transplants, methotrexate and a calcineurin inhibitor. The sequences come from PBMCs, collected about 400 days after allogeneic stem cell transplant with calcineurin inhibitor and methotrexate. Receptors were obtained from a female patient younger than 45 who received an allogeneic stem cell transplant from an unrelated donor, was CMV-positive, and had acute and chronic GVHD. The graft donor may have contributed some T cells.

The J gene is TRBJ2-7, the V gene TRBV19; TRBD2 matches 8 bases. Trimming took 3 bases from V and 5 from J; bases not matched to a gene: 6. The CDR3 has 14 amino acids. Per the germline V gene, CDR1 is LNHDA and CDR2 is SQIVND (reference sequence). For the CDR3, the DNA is TGTGCCAGTAGTATTGGAGCGGGAGCTGACGAGCAGTACTTC. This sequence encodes CASSIGAGADEQYF.

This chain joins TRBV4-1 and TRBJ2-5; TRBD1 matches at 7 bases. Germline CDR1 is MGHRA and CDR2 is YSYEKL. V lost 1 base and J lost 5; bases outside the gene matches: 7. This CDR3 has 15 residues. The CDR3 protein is CASSQVRQGWETQYF. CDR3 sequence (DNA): TGCGCCAGCAGCCAAGTCCGACAGGGTTGGGAGACCCAGTACTTC.

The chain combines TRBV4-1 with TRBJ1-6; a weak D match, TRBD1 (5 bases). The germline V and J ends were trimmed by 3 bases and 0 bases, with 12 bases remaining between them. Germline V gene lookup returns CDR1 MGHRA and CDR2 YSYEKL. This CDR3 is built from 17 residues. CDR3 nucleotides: TGCGCCAGCAGCCAGGGGGGTAGGAGCTCCTATAATTCACCCCTCCACTTT. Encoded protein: CASSQGGRSSYNSPLHF.

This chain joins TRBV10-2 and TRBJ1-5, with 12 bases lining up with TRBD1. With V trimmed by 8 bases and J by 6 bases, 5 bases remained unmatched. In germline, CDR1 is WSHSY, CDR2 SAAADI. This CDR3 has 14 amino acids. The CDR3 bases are TGCGCCAGCGGGACAGGGGGCAGGGGTCAGCCCCAGCATTTT. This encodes CASGTGGRGQPQHF.

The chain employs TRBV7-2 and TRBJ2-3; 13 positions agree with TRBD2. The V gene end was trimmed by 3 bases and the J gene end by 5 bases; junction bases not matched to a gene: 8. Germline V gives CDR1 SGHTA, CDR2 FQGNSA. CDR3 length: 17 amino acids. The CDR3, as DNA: TGTGCCAGCAGCTTTTTTACTAGCGGGAGGGTCAGAGATACGCAGTATTTT. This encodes CASSFFTSGRVRDTQYF.

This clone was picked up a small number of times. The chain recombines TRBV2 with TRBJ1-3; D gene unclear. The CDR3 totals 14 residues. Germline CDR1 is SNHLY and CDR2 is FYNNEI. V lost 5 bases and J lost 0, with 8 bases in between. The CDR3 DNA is TGTGCCAGCAGTCCACACGACTCTGGAAACACCATATATTTT. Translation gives CASSPHDSGNTIYF. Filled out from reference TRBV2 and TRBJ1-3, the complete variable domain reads EPEVTQTPSHQVTQMGQEVILRCVPISNHLYFYWYRQILGQKVEFLVSFYNNEISEKSEIFDDQFSVERPDGSNFTLKIRSTKLEDSAMYFCASSPHDSGNTIYFGEGSWLTVV.

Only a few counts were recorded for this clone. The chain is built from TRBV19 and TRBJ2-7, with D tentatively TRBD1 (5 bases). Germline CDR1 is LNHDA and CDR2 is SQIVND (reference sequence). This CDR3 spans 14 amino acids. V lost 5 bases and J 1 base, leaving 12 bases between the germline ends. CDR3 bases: TGTGCCAGTAGTCTGGACATTAATTCCTACGAGCAGTACTTC. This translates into CASSLDINSYEQYF.

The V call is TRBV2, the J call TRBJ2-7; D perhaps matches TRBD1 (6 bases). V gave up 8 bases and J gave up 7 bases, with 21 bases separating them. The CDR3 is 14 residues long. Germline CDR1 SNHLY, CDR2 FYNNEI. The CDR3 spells CASLFGPQGSEQYF. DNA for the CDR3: TGTGCCAGCCTTTTCGGCCCCCAGGGGTCGGAGCAGTACTTC.

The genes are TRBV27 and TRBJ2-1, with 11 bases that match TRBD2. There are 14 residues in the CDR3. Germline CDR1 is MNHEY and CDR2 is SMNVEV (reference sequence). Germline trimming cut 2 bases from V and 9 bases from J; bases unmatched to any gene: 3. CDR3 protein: CASSLTSGSSEQFF. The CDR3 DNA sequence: TGTGCCAGCAGTTTAACTAGCGGGAGCAGTGAGCAGTTCTTC.

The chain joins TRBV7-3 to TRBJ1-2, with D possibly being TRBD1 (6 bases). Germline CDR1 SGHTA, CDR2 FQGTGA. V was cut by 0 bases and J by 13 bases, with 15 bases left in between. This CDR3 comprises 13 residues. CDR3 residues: CASSLTGSMGATF. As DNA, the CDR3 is TGTGCCAGCAGCTTAACTGGTTCTATGGGGGCCACCTTC.

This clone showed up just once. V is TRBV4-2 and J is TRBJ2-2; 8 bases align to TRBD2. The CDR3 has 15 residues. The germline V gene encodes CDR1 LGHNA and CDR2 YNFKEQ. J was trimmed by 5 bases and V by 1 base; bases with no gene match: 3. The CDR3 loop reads CASSQAGGETGELFF. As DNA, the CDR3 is TGTGCCAGCAGCCAAGCGGGGGGGGAAACCGGGGAGCTGTTTTTT.

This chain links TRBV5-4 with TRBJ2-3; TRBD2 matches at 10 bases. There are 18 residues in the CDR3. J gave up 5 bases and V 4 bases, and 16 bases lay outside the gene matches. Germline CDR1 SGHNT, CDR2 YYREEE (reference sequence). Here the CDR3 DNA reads TGTGCCAGCAGCCAGGGGGGCAGGTCTAGCGGGAGTCTAGATACGCAGTATTTT. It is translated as CASSQGGRSSGSLDTQYF.

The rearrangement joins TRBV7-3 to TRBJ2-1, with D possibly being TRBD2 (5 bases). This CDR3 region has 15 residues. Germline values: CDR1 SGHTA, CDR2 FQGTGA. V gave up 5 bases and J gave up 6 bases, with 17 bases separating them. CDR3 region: CASSPDYRNFNEQFF. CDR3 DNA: TGTGCCAGCAGCCCTGACTACCGCAATTTCAATGAGCAGTTCTTC.

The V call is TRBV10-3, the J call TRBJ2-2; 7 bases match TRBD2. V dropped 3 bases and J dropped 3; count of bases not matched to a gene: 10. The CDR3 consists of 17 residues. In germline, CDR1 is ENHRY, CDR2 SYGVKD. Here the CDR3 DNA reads TGTGCCATCAGTGATCCCCGGATGGGGAGGGACACCGGGGAGCTGTTTTTT. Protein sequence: CAISDPRMGRDTGELFF.

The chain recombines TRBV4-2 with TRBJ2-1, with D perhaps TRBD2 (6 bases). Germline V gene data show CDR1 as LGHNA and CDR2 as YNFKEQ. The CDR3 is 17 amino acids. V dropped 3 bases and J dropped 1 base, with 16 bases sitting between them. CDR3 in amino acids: CASSHSLAGRSYNEQFF. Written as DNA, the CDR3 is TGTGCCAGCAGCCATAGTCTGGCGGGAAGGTCCTACAATGAGCAGTTCTTC.

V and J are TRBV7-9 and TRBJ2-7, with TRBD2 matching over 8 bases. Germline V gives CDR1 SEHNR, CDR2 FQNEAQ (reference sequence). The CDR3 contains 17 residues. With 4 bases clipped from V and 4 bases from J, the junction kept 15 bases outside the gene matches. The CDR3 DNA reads TGTGCCAGCAGCTCTATCAGCGGGACTAGTATTAAATACGAGCAGTACTTC. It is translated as CASSSISGTSIKYEQYF.

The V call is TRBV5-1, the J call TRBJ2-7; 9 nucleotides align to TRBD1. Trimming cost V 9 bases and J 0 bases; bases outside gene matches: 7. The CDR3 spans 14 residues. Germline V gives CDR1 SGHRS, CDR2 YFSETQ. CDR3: CATAPGQGSYEQYF. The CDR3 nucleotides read TGCGCCACCGCCCCGGGACAGGGCTCCTACGAGCAGTACTTC.

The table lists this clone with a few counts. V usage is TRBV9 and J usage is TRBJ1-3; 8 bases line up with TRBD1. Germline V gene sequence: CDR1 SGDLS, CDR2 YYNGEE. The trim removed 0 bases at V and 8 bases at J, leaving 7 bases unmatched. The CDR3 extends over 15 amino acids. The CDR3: CASSVAGGLGDTIYF. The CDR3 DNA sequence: TGTGCCAGCAGCGTAGCAGGGGGCTTGGGCGACACCATATATTTT.

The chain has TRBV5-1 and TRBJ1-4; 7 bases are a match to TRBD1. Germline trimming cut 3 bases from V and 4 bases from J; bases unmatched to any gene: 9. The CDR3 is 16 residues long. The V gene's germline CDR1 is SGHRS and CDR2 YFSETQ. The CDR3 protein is CASSSGQPALNEKLFF. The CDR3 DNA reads TGCGCCAGCAGCTCGGGACAGCCAGCTCTTAATGAAAAACTGTTTTTT.

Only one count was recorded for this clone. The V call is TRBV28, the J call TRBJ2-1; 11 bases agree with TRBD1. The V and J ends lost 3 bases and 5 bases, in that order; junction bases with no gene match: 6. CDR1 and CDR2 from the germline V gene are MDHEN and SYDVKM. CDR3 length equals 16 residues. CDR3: CASSFQPGQGDNEQFF. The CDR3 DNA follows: TGTGCCAGCAGTTTCCAGCCGGGACAGGGGGACAATGAGCAGTTCTTC.

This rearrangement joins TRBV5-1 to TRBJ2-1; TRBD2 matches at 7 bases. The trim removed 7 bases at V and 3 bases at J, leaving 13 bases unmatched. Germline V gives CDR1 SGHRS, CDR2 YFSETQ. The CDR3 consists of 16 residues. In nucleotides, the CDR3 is TGCGCCAGCTGTCTATACGAGTGCGGGGGCTACAATGAGCAGTTCTTC. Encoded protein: CASCLYECGGYNEQFF. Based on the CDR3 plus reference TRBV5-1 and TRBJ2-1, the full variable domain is KAGVTQTPRYLIKTRGQQVTLSCSPISGHRSVSWYQQTPGQGLQFLFEYFSETQRNKGNFPGRFSGRQFSNSRSEMNVSTLELGDSALYLCASCLYECGGYNEQFFGPGTRLTVL.

The CDR3 bases are TGTGCCAGTAGTAGCCCGGGGGGGGCCCTTTTTTATGGCTACACCTTC. It codes for CASSSPGGALFYGYTF. V is TRBV19 and J is TRBJ1-2, with D perhaps matching TRBD1 (6 bases). The length of the CDR3 is 16 residues. The ends were cut back, 4 bases at V and 5 bases at J, with 20 bases in the middle. Germline V lookup: CDR1 LNHDA, CDR2 SQIVND (reference sequence).

CDR3 DNA sequence: TGTGCCAGCAGTGCGATGACACAGGGACAGTTCTTC. It yields the protein CASSAMTQGQFF. V and J are TRBV25-1 and TRBJ2-1; a possible D gene is TRBD1 (6 bases). Trimming cost V 4 bases and J 13 bases, with 14 bases left between them. CDR3 length equals 12 residues. Germline V CDR1 and CDR2: MGHDK, SYGVNS.

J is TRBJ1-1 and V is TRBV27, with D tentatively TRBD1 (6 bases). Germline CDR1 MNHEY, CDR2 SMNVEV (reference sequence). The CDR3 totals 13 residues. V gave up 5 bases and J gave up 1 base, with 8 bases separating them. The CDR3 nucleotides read TGTGCCAGCAGTGGGACATGGAACACTGAAGCTTTCTTT. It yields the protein CASSGTWNTEAFF.

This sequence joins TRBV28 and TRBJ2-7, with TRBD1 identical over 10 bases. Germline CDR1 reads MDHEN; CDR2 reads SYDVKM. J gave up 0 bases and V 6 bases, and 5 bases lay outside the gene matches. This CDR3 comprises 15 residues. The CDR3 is CASSRGTGASYEQYF. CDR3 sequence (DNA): TGTGCCAGCAGCCGAGGGACAGGGGCCTCCTACGAGCAGTACTTC.

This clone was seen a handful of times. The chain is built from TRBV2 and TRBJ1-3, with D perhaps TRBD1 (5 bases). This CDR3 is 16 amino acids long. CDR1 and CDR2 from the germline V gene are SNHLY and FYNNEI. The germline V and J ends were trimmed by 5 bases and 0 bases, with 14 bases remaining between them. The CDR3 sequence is CASSPQGLLSGNTIYF. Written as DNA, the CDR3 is TGTGCCAGCAGTCCTCAGGGCCTCCTCTCTGGAAACACCATATATTTT.

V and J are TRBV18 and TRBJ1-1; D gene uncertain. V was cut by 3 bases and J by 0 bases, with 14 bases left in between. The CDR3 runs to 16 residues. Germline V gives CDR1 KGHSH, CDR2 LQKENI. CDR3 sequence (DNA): TGTGCCAGCTCACCCAATCCCCCGTCTATGAACACTGAAGCTTTCTTT. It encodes CASSPNPPSMNTEAFF.

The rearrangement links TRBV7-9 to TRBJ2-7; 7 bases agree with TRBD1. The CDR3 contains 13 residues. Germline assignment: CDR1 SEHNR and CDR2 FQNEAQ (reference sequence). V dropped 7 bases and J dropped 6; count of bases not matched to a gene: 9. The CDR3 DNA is TGTGCCAGCACCTTGAACCACAGGGGCGAGCAGTACTTC. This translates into CASTLNHRGEQYF.

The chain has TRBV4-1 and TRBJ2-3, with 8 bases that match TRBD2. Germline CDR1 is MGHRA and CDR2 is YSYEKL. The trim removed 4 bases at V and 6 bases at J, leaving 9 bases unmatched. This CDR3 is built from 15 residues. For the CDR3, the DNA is TGCGCCAGCAGCCCCTTAGCGGGGTACGGCGATACGCAGTATTTT. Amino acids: CASSPLAGYGDTQYF.

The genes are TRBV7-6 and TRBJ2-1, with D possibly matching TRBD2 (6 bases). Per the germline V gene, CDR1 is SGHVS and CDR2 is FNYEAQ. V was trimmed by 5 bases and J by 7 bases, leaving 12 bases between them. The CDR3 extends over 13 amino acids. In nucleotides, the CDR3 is TGTGCCAGCAGCCTCAACGGGGGAAATGAGCAGTTCTTC. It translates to CASSLNGGNEQFF.

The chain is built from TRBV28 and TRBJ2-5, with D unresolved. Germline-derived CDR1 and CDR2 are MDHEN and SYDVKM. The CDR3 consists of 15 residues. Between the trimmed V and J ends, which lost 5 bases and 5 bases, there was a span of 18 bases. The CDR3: CASSPLGVAMETQYF. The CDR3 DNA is TGTGCCAGCAGTCCCCTCGGAGTGGCTATGGAGACCCAGTACTTC. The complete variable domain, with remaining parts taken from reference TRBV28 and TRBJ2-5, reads DVKVTQSSRYLVKRTGEKVFLECVQDMDHENMFWYRQDPGLGLRLIYFSYDVKMKEKGDIPEGYSVSREKKERFSLILESASTNQTSMYLCASSPLGVAMETQYFGPGTRLLVL.

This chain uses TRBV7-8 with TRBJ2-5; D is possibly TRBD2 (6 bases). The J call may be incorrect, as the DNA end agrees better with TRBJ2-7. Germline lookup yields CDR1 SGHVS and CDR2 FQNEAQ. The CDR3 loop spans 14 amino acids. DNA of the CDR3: TGTGCCAGCAGCGCAGGGACTTCATCCTACGAGCAGTACTTC. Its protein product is CASSAGTSSYEQYF.